The source of this T cell receptor (beta chain) is a study of blood T cell repertoires in COVID-19. Method: immunoSEQ multiplex PCR; TCRdb's copy keeps in-frame clones and lacks some. The sample lists about 330,000 clones; roughly 90% were seen once. This CDR3 contains 19 residues. V was clipped by 3 bases and J by 0 bases; unmatched bases: 15. Per germline, CDR1 SGHTA and CDR2 FQGNSA. The sample taken for sequencing was PBMCs or T cells enriched from blood (not recorded which). The sequence came from a woman younger than 45 who had recovered from COVID-19. V and J are TRBV7-2 and TRBJ2-3; 7 bases fit TRBD2. In nucleotides, the CDR3 is TGTGCCAGCAGCTTGTGGCGGGGCGCGGGACTATCTAGCACAGATACGCAGTATTTT. Translation: CASSLWRGAGLSSTDTQYF.